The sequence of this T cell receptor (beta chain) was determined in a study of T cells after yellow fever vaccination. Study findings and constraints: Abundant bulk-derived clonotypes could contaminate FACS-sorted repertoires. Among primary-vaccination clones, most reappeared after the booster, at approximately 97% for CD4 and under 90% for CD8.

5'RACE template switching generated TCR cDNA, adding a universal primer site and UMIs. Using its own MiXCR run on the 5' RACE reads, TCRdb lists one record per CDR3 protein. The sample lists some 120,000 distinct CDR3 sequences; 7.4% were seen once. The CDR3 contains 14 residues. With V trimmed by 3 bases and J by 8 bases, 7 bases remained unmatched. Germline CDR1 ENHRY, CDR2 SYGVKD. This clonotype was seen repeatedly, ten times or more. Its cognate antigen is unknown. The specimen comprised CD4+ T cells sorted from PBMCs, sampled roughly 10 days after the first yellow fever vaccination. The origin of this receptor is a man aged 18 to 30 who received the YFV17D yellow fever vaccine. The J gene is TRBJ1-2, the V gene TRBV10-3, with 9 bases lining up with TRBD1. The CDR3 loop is CAISDGQGTYGYTF. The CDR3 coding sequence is TGTGCCATCAGTGATGGACAGGGGACTTACGGCTACACCTTC.